The 8 T cell receptor beta chains below all came from one sample that was sequenced in a study of early stage breast cancer tumors. This table comes from immunoSEQ multiplex PCR, and its TCRdb copy is limited to in-frame clones, with some not included. The sample holds some 32,000 clones, roughly 77% seen once. The sample taken for sequencing was breast tumor tissue. The receptors stem from a young adult with breast cancer.

The chain carries TRBV10-3 and TRBJ2-3; 7 nucleotides line up with TRBD1. CDR3 length: 13 residues. V was clipped by 4 bases and J by 7 bases; unmatched bases: 5. The V gene's germline CDR1 is ENHRY and CDR2 SYGVKD. CDR3 nucleotides: TGTGCCATCAGTGGGGACAGCTCAAATACGCAGTATTTT. It encodes CAISGDSSNTQYF.

The rearrangement joins TRBV4-1 to TRBJ1-1, with D possibly being TRBD1 (5 bases). The germline gives CDR1 MGHRA, CDR2 YSYEKL. V gave up 1 base and J gave up 8 bases, with 8 bases separating them. CDR3 length: 12 amino acids. CDR3 sequence: CASSQGRGEAFF. The CDR3 nucleotides read TGCGCCAGCAGCCAAGGACGGGGGGAAGCTTTCTTT.

The rearrangement links TRBV18 to TRBJ2-3; D ambiguous. The CDR3 is made up of 12 amino acids. V lost 2 bases, J lost 6 bases, and 6 bases lay in between. CDR1 and CDR2 from the germline V gene are KGHSH and LQKENI. The CDR3 spells CASSPSLDTQYF. The CDR3 DNA reads TGTGCCAGCTCACCATCCCTCGATACGCAGTATTTT.

This sequence joins TRBV7-2 and TRBJ2-7, with 10 bases that match TRBD1. The V gene end was trimmed by 4 bases and the J gene end by 2 bases; junction bases not matched to a gene: 8. Per the germline V gene, CDR1 is SGHTA and CDR2 is FQGNSA. The CDR3 runs 16 residues. The CDR3 DNA reads as TGTGCCAGCAGCTCTCCCCCGGGGACAGGGGCCTACGAGCAGTACTTC. Encoded protein: CASSSPPGTGAYEQYF.

CDR3 nucleotides: TGCGCCAGCAGTGAGTCGTTGGGCAGGCCCACTGAAGCTTTCTTT. Protein: CASSESLGRPTEAFF. The rearrangement links TRBV10-1 to TRBJ1-1; D unresolved. V dropped 0 bases and J dropped 4 bases, with 12 bases sitting between them. The CDR3 runs 15 residues. Germline loops: CDR1 WNHNN, CDR2 SYGVQD (reference sequence).

This clone was counted between two and nine times. The genes are TRBV7-2 and TRBJ2-7, with a tentative D call TRBD2 (5 bases). The germline V gene encodes CDR1 SGHTA and CDR2 FQGNSA. Trimming left V 5 bases short and J 7 bases short, with 21 bases between. CDR3 length equals 15 residues. The CDR3, as DNA: TGTGCCAGCAGCCCCAGCGACACATTTTCGGGGGAGCAGTACTTC. This translates into CASSPSDTFSGEQYF.

This chain uses TRBV7-6 with TRBJ2-5; 9 bases map to TRBD2. The V and J ends lost 4 bases and 4 bases, in that order; junction bases with no gene match: 10. Germline V CDR1 and CDR2: SGHVS, FNYEAQ. The CDR3 spans 16 residues. CDR3 nucleotide sequence: TGTGCCAGCAGCTCCGGCGGACTAGCGACGCCAGAGACCCAGTACTTC. Its translation: CASSSGGLATPETQYF.

The chain joins TRBV5-1 to TRBJ2-5; 13 nucleotides agree with TRBD2. Matching the DNA end better, TRBJ2-7 makes the J call doubtful. CDR3 length: 12 amino acids. Germline CDR1 and CDR2: SGHRS and YFSETQ. The CDR3 is CASGLAGDEQYF. CDR3 DNA: TGCGCCAGCGGACTAGCGGGAGACGAGCAGTACTTC.